This T cell receptor (beta chain) was profiled in a study of cytotoxic CD8 clonotypes in ibrutinib-treated CLL. The table came from immunoSEQ multiplex PCR; TCRdb's copy has only in-frame clones and leaves some out. The repertoire has fewer than 150,000 clones, around four fifths of them found once; the top ten carry roughly 3.3%. There are 15 residues in the CDR3. CDR1 is SGHDT, CDR2 YYEEEE, per germline. V dropped 6 bases and J dropped 0 bases, with 16 bases sitting between them. This material consisted of PBMCs, taken after 24 months of ibrutinib treatment. The J gene is TRBJ2-7, the V gene TRBV5-6; D may be TRBD2 (6 bases). The TCR comes from a human donor with chronic lymphocytic leukemia. DNA for the CDR3: TGTGCCAGCACCCCGTCCGGAGGGGTCTCCTACGAGCAGTACTTC. It encodes CASTPSGGVSYEQYF.